Described below is a single T cell receptor (beta chain) sequence and its context. The germline gives CDR1 LNHDA, CDR2 SQIVND (reference sequence). The length of the CDR3 is 13 residues. V lost 9 bases and J lost 1; bases outside the gene matches: 2. The sample originates from a study of cytomegalovirus exposure and HLA in healthy donors. The PCR used 60 Vbeta and 13 Jbeta primers. TCRdb's table, derived via immunoSEQ multiplex PCR, lists solely in-frame clones and lacks some. The repertoire includes roughly 140,000 clones, over 70% of them detected once, and under 7.5% sits in the top ten. The sequenced material came from PBMCs. This chain links TRBV19 with TRBJ2-1, with TRBD1 matching over 8 bases. The sequence was collected from a man in his forties in good health and CMV-seropositive. CDR3 nucleotides: TGTGCCAGGGACAGGGAATCCTACAATGAGCAGTTCTTC. Protein: CARDRESYNEQFF.